This T cell receptor beta chain stems from a study of human versus mouse CDR3 diversity and MHC coevolution. The study's findings and limits: Human CDR3s averaged more deletions and insertions than mouse CDR3s.

Produced via immunoSEQ multiplex PCR; TCRdb's table is partial and in-frame only. The sample holds tens of thousands of clones, 93% seen once. Points on this clone: The antigen is unknown.

Germline lookup yields CDR1 LNHDA and CDR2 SQIVND (reference sequence). The CDR3 spans 14 residues. The germline V and J ends were trimmed by 2 bases and 1 base, with 8 bases remaining between them. This chain uses TRBV19 with TRBJ1-1; D uncertain. The sequence derives from a person between 30 and 69 years old in good health. Material: naive CD4+ T cells from blood. The subset is: CD45RO-negative CD62L-positive naive CD4 T cells. The CDR3 sequence: CASSIWRPNTEAFF. The CDR3 coding sequence is TGTGCCAGTAGTATATGGCGGCCGAACACTGAAGCTTTCTTT. Complete variable domain (other parts from reference TRBV19 and TRBJ1-1): DGGITQSPKYLFRKEGQNVTLSCEQNLNHDAMYWYRQDPGQGLRLIYYSQIVNDFQKGDIAEGYSVSREKKESFPLTVTSAQKNPTAFYLCASSIWRPNTEAFFGQGTRLTVV.